The 14 T cell receptor beta chains below all came from one sample that was sequenced in a study of beta chain features in type 1 diabetes. No antigen has been identified for these receptors. Study-wide findings and caveats: All four CD4+ subsets of Type 1 diabetes patients contained TCRB CDR3s that were moderately but significantly shorter.

Expressed TCRB transcripts were sequenced after all isolated RNA was converted to cDNA. Produced via immunoSEQ multiplex PCR; TCRdb's table is partial and in-frame only. The repertoire consists of roughly 50,000 clones, with roughly two fifths occurring once and the leading ten covering 1.4% to 1.5%. Sample: Tregs from blood. The receptors here all came from a man aged 25 to 45 with type 1 diabetes.

V gene TRBV25-1 combines with J gene TRBJ2-7; TRBD2 is a possible D gene (5 bases). V lost 11 bases and J 4 bases, leaving 18 bases between the germline ends. The CDR3 spans 13 residues. Germline V gene lookup returns CDR1 MGHDK and CDR2 SYGVNS. The CDR3, as DNA: TGTGCCGTCACACGGGGATCCGATTACGAGCAGTACTTC. Translated, it gives CAVTRGSDYEQYF.

This chain uses TRBV6-1 with TRBJ2-3; no firm D call. Trimming removed 10 bases from V and 0 bases from J, with 14 bases in between. The CDR3 contains 14 residues. From germline, CDR1 is MNHNS and CDR2 SASEGT. CDR3 DNA sequence: TGTGCCATTAGACTGGGTACTAGCACAGATACGCAGTATTTT. Its translation: CAIRLGTSTDTQYF.

The gene calls are TRBV7-6 and TRBJ1-4; possibly TRBD1 for D (6 bases). CDR1 and CDR2 from the germline V gene are SGHVS and FNYEAQ. The CDR3 runs 16 residues. Trimming took 2 bases from V and 8 from J, leaving 18 bases between them. The CDR3 sequence is CASSLNRAGEGEKLFF. The CDR3 DNA sequence: TGTGCCAGCAGCTTAAATCGGGCAGGGGAGGGCGAAAAACTGTTTTTT.

V is TRBV5-1 and J is TRBJ1-1, with 9 nucleotides matching TRBD1. J was trimmed by 0 bases and V by 4 bases; bases with no gene match: 7. The germline V gene encodes CDR1 SGHRS and CDR2 YFSETQ. This CDR3 spans 16 amino acids. The CDR3 nucleotides are TGCGCCAGCAGCGTAACAGGGGGCGGAATGAACACTGAAGCTTTCTTT. Its translation: CASSVTGGGMNTEAFF.

The chain uses TRBV5-1 and TRBJ1-1; D is ambiguous. V lost 5 bases and J 4 bases, leaving 15 bases between the germline ends. This CDR3 has 14 amino acids. Germline V gene data show CDR1 as SGHRS and CDR2 as YFSETQ. CDR3 amino acids: CASRDGEGVTEAFF. The CDR3 nucleotides are TGCGCCAGCAGGGACGGGGAGGGCGTCACTGAAGCTTTCTTT.

The chain is built from TRBV5-1 and TRBJ2-6; 7 nucleotides agree with TRBD1. Trimming took 9 bases from V and 2 from J; bases not matched to a gene: 2. The CDR3 is 13 amino acids. Germline CDR1 SGHRS, CDR2 YFSETQ. The CDR3 DNA is TGCGCCACCACAGGGGCTGGGGCCAACGTCCTGACTTTC. It translates to CATTGAGANVLTF.

This sequence joins TRBV28 and TRBJ1-4; TRBD1 aligns across 9 bases. The germline CDR1 and CDR2 sequences are MDHEN and SYDVKM. The CDR3 sequence is 14 residues long. J was trimmed by 4 bases and V by 6 bases; bases with no gene match: 3. The CDR3 reads CASSTGGSNEKLFF. As DNA, the CDR3 is TGTGCCAGCAGCACAGGGGGCAGTAATGAAAAACTGTTTTTT.

This clone turned up a few times. The chain uses TRBV7-8 and TRBJ2-1, with TRBD2 matching over 7 bases. With 1 base clipped from V and 4 bases from J, the junction kept 4 bases outside the gene matches. The CDR3 contains 15 residues. The V gene's germline CDR1 is SGHVS and CDR2 FQNEAQ. The CDR3: CASSLVGGRYNEQFF. For the CDR3, the DNA is TGTGCCAGCAGCTTAGTGGGAGGGAGATACAATGAGCAGTTCTTC.

This chain joins TRBV7-3 and TRBJ2-5, with TRBD1 matching 7 bases. Germline V gives CDR1 SGHTA, CDR2 FQGTGA. The CDR3 runs 13 residues. Trimming removed 5 bases from V and 4 bases from J; junction bases left unmatched: 4. CDR3 DNA: TGTGCCAGCAGCGTCAACAGGGGAGAGACCCAGTACTTC. Its translation is CASSVNRGETQYF.

This chain joins TRBV11-1 and TRBJ2-7; possibly TRBD2 for D (5 bases). CDR3 length equals 12 residues. Germline lookup yields CDR1 SGHAT and CDR2 FQDESV (reference sequence). V gave up 5 bases and J gave up 5 bases, with 10 bases separating them. The CDR3 sequence: CASSQRDDEQYF. CDR3 nucleotide sequence: TGTGCCAGCAGCCAACGGGATGACGAGCAGTACTTC. Full variable domain (missing parts from reference TRBV11-1 and TRBJ2-7): EAEVAQSPRYKITEKSQAVAFWCDPISGHATLYWYRQILGQGPELLVQFQDESVVDDSQLPKDRFSAERLKGVDSTLKIQPAELGDSAMYLCASSQRDDEQYFGPGTRLTVT.

This chain links TRBV28 with TRBJ1-6, with a tentative D call TRBD1 (5 bases). V lost 5 bases and J lost 10, with 18 bases in between. This CDR3 region has 15 residues. Germline V gene lookup returns CDR1 MDHEN and CDR2 SYDVKM. The CDR3 spells CASSNWDGGRSPLHF. The CDR3 DNA is TGTGCCAGCAGTAACTGGGACGGCGGGAGATCACCCCTCCACTTT.

The genes are TRBV27 and TRBJ1-5, with a weak D call TRBD1 (5 bases). Between the trimmed V and J ends, which lost 5 bases and 5 bases, there was a span of 10 bases. Germline lookup yields CDR1 MNHEY and CDR2 SMNVEV (reference sequence). The CDR3 contains 13 residues. This CDR3 is CASSLFRDQPQHF. Here the CDR3 DNA reads TGTGCCAGCAGTCTTTTCAGGGATCAGCCCCAGCATTTT.

This clone occurred once. The rearrangement uses TRBV7-2 and TRBJ2-1, with D perhaps matching TRBD1 (6 bases). Germline V lookup: CDR1 SGHTA, CDR2 FQGNSA. This CDR3 spans 14 amino acids. V was clipped by 5 bases and J by 5 bases, with 13 bases between them. CDR3 region: CASSPRAGDNEQFF. CDR3 nucleotide sequence: TGTGCCAGCAGCCCCCGAGCAGGGGACAATGAGCAGTTCTTC. Drawing the rest from reference TRBV7-2 and TRBJ2-1, the complete variable domain is GAGVSQSPSNKVTEKGKDVELRCDPISGHTALYWYRQSLGQGLEFLIYFQGNSAPDKSGLPSDRFSAERTGGSVSTLTIQRTQQEDSAVYLCASSPRAGDNEQFFGPGTRLTVL.

This clone was detected a few times. This chain joins TRBV6-1 and TRBJ2-7, with TRBD1 matching over 8 bases. The V and J ends lost 6 bases and 0 bases, in that order; junction bases with no gene match: 7. The length of the CDR3 is 15 residues. The germline V gene has CDR1 MNHNS and CDR2 SASEGT. The CDR3 nucleotides are TGTGCCAGCAGGGACGGGACAGGAGCCTCCTACGAGCAGTACTTC. Protein: CASRDGTGASYEQYF.